This TCR beta chain was captured by sequencing in a study of T cells in Graves' hyperthyroidism and ophthalmopathy. Researchers barred patients who had uncontrolled infection, other autoimmune disease, pregnancy or lactation. Every diagnosis used clinical symptoms, serum thyroxine and TRAb, thyroid ultrasound and orbital computed tomography. Amplified regions were TCR beta CDR3 sequences from RNA transcripts. HTBI primers were used for first-round RT-PCR of the TCR CDR3. From the multiplex PCR reads, TCRdb called clonotypes with MiXCR, one entry per CDR3 protein. The table lists 450,000 to 700,000 distinct CDR3 sequences, about 45% of them singletons. Whole-study results and caveats: Also found in blood were most expanded thyroid clonotypes above 0.001.

On this clonotype itself: Antigen: not known.

Trimming shortened V by 7 bases and J by 0 bases, and 10 bases separated the two germline ends. CDR1 and CDR2 (germline): SGHVS, FQNEAQ. The CDR3 is made up of 14 amino acids. This receptor was taken from an adult woman with Graves' disease, either hyperthyroidism or ophthalmopathy (not recorded which). Specimen: peripheral blood or thyroid tissue (not recorded which). V gene TRBV7-8 combines with J gene TRBJ1-3; possible D gene TRBD1, 5 bases. CDR3 sequence: CASTRTSSGNTIYF. The CDR3 DNA sequence: TGTGCCAGCACCAGGACAAGCTCTGGAAACACCATATATTTT.